A selection of T cell receptor beta chains follows, all from one sample in a study of PD-L1 blockade in urothelial cancer. Profiled with immunoSEQ multiplex PCR; TCRdb holds only in-frame clones, not every one. The table lists some 25,000 clones, approximately 88% of them singletons. The sample consisted of PBMCs, taken around atezolizumab (anti-PD-L1) treatment. All receptors derive from a man aged 70-80 years with urothelial cancer. The CDR3 runs from the conserved cysteine through the conserved F or W. The D gene is left open where the match is weak. Size values are once, few and many counts, or a class for expanded clones, and some rows have none.

once TRBJ2-7 NA TRBV7-3 TGTGCCAGCAGCCCTACGGGAGACGAGCAGTACTTC CASSPTGDEQYF
NA TRBJ1-2 TRBD1 TRBV19 TGTGCCAGTAGTGCGACAGGGGCAGATGGCTATGGCTACACCTTC CASSATGADGYGYTF
NA TRBJ2-3 NA TRBV7-8 TGTGCCAGCAGCTTGGGAAAAGGGGGAGATACGCAGTATTTT CASSLGKGGDTQYF
few TRBJ1-4 TRBD1 TRBV10-3 TGTGCCATCAGTGATCCAGGGGGGACCAATGAAAAACTGTTTTTT CAISDPGGTNEKLFF
NA TRBJ1-4 NA TRBV27 TGTGCCAGCAGTTTCTCACTCCTTCAGGCTAATGAAAAACTGTTTTTT CASSFSLLQANEKLFF
NA TRBJ1-2 NA TRBV25-1 TGTGCCAGCAGTGAAGGGGGCAATGGCTACACCTTC CASSEGGNGYTF
NA TRBJ1-3 TRBD1 TRBV5-4 TGTGCCAGCAGTAGGCCAAAGACAGGGTCTGGAAACACCATATATTTT CASSRPKTGSGNTIYF
NA TRBJ1-1 TRBD1 TRBV6-5 TGTGCCAGCAGTCGTGGAGGACAGGGGAAATCTGAAGCTTTCTTT CASSRGGQGKSEAFF
NA TRBJ2-7 NA TRBV10-2 TGCGCCAGCAGTGAGTCGAGATCCCTTTCCTACGAGCAGTACTTC CASSESRSLSYEQYF
NA TRBJ2-5 NA TRBV2 TGTGCCAGCGAGGGACAACAAGAGACCCAGTACTTC CASEGQQETQYF
NA TRBJ2-5 TRBD2 TRBV5-1 TGCGCCAGCAGCTTGGACGGACTAGCGGGCCAAGAGACCCAGTACTTC CASSLDGLAGQETQYF
NA TRBJ1-5 TRBD1 TRBV10-3 TGTGCCATCAGTCCTAGGGGGACAGGGGAAGATCAGCCCCAGCATTTT CAISPRGTGEDQPQHF
NA TRBJ2-2 TRBD2 TRBV4-1 TGCGCCAGCAGCCAGCTTACTAGCGGGAGAGTTCCCGGGGAGCTGTTTTTT CASSQLTSGRVPGELFF
NA TRBJ1-1 TRBD1 TRBV4-1 TGCGCCAGCAGCCAGTGGAGGACAGGGACCACTGAAGCTTTCTTT CASSQWRTGTTEAFF
once TRBJ2-6 TRBD1 TRBV5-4 TGTGCCAGCAGCGGGACAGGGGCTGGGGCCAACGTCCTGACTTTC CASSGTGAGANVLTF
once TRBJ2-3 TRBD1 TRBV5-1 TGCGCCAGCAGCTTGGCCTGGACAGGGCCGACAGATACGCAGTATTTT CASSLAWTGPTDTQYF
NA TRBJ1-5 NA TRBV2 TGTGCCAGCAGGGCGACTGGGAATCAGCCCCAGCATTTT CASRATGNQPQHF
NA TRBJ1-3 TRBD1 TRBV5-8 TGTGCCAGCAGCCCGAGGGACAGCAGAAGTTCCGGAAACACCATATATTTT CASSPRDSRSSGNTIYF
NA TRBJ2-3 TRBD1 TRBV29-1 TGCAGCGCCGTACCTGGGACAGGGGGGGATACGCAGTATTTT CSAVPGTGGDTQYF
NA TRBJ2-7 TRBD1 TRBV6-1 TGTGCCAGCAGTGTAAGGGACAGGGAGGAGTTCTACGAGCAGTACTTC CASSVRDREEFYEQYF
NA TRBJ2-3 TRBD2 TRBV28 TGTGCCAGCAGTTTATACATTAGCGGGGGGGTAACAGATACGCAGTATTTT CASSLYISGGVTDTQYF
NA TRBJ2-5 TRBD1 TRBV5-1 TGCGCCAGCAGCTTGCGGACAGGGGGCCAAGAGACCCAGTACTTC CASSLRTGGQETQYF
NA TRBJ1-1 NA TRBV15 TGTGCCACCAGCAGAGATCGTCAGGGAGGGCGGACTTTCTTT CATSRDRQGGRTFF
NA TRBJ2-2 TRBD2 TRBV19 TGTGCCAGTAAGCCCGCGGGAGACCACGGCACCGGGGAGCTGTTTTTT CASKPAGDHGTGELFF
NA TRBJ1-4 TRBD1 TRBV4-1 TGCGCCAGCAGCCAGTTACAGGGGGCTGATGAAAAACTGTTTTTT CASSQLQGADEKLFF
NA TRBJ2-5 TRBD2 TRBV27 TGTGCCAGCAGTTTCCCCCTCGGGGGACTAGCGGGACGAGGGACCCAGTACTTC CASSFPLGGLAGRGTQYF
NA TRBJ2-7 TRBD1 TRBV7-2 TGTGCCAGCAGCCGGGGGGGAGGGACAGGGGGCTACGAGCAGTACTTC CASSRGGGTGGYEQYF
NA TRBJ1-1 NA TRBV25-1 TGTGCCAGCAGCCCCTCACAGGGTCGGTACGAAGCTTTCTTT CASSPSQGRYEAFF
NA TRBJ1-4 NA TRBV6-1 TGTGCCAGCAGCCCTGCTCGGACTAATGAAAAACTGTTTTTT CASSPARTNEKLFF
once TRBJ1-1 NA TRBV7-2 TGTGCCAGCAGCTTACTCCGCCTTGACAACCCGAACACTGAAGCTTTCTTT CASSLLRLDNPNTEAFF
NA TRBJ1-3 NA TRBV6-1 TGTGCCAGCAGTGGGGGAGGGCCTGGAAACACCATATATTTT CASSGGGPGNTIYF
NA TRBJ2-3 NA TRBV2 TGTGCCAGCAGCTCAGGGAATACGCAGTATTTT CASSSGNTQYF
NA TRBJ1-5 TRBD1 TRBV30 TGTGCCTGGAGATTAGGGACGGGGGACAGGGGTAATTTATGGGGCAATCAGCCCCAGCATTTT CAWRLGTGDRGNLWGNQPQHF
NA TRBJ2-2 TRBD2 TRBV19 TGTGCCAGTAGTAGCCCCGGGGGGATGAACACCGGGGAGCTGTTTTTT CASSSPGGMNTGELFF
NA TRBJ1-1 NA TRBV30 TGTGCCACCCAACAGGGAGTGAACACTGAAGCTTTCTTT CATQQGVNTEAFF
NA TRBJ2-5 TRBD2 TRBV28 TGTGCCAGCAGTGCTCCGGGGAGGGCCGTCGAGACCCAGTACTTC CASSAPGRAVETQYF
NA TRBJ1-1 TRBD1 TRBV28 TGTGCCAGCAGTTTAGTAAGGGGGCTGGACACTGAAGCTTTCTTT CASSLVRGLDTEAFF
few TRBJ2-7 TRBD2 TRBV27 TGTGCCAGCAGTTTAACGGATAGCGGGCTCGGGGAGCAGTACTTC CASSLTDSGLGEQYF
NA TRBJ1-3 NA TRBV6-4 TGTGCCAGCAGTGCGGAACTGGGTAGCGGAAACACCATATATTTT CASSAELGSGNTIYF
NA TRBJ2-1 NA TRBV10-3 TGTGCCATCGGAGGGCCGGATATGGGATACAATGAGCAGTTCTTC CAIGGPDMGYNEQFF
once TRBJ2-7 TRBD1 TRBV18 TGTGCCAGTTCACCACGGCGGACAGGGAAGTCCTACGAGCAGTACTTC CASSPRRTGKSYEQYF
NA TRBJ2-7 TRBD1 TRBV2 TGTGCCAGCAGTATAAACCCGGGACAGGGTAGCGAGCAGTACTTC CASSINPGQGSEQYF
NA TRBJ1-5 NA TRBV7-8 TGTGCCAGCAGCTTATATATGGGCCAGCCCCAGCATTTT CASSLYMGQPQHF
NA TRBJ1-2 TRBD1 TRBV27 TGTGCCAGCAGTCCGTGGGACAGGGAACCCTCGTATGCCTTC CASSPWDREPSYAF